The next 11 T cell receptor beta chains were all read from a single sample in a study of CD4 T cells in relation to SARS-CoV-2 and coronaviruses. Before the COVID-19 pandemic, during about 2010-2018, CD4+ T cells were taken from unexposed donors. The protocol was immunoSEQ multiplex PCR, while the TCRdb copy is restricted to in-frame clones and leaves out a portion. This sample has approximately 70,000 clones; more than 80% occur once, and the top ten carry roughly 0.21%. Sequenced sample: naive CD4+ T cells from PBMCs. This sample's subset: naive CD4+ T cells isolated by negative enrichment. The source of these receptors is a human donor in good health.

This chain joins TRBV6-4 and TRBJ2-2; TRBD1 matches 8 bases. Unmatched junction bases numbered 10, after V lost 8 bases and J lost 5 bases. The V gene's germline CDR1 is MRHNA and CDR2 SNTAGT. The CDR3 covers 15 residues. This CDR3 reads CASSLHTGGTGELFF. DNA for the CDR3: TGTGCCAGCTCCTTGCACACAGGGGGGACCGGGGAGCTGTTTTTT.

J is TRBJ2-7 and V is TRBV27; a possible D gene is TRBD1 (5 bases). The CDR3 is 14 residues long. Germline V lookup: CDR1 MNHEY, CDR2 SMNVEV (reference sequence). The V end was cut by 4 bases, the J end by 3 bases, with 13 bases between. In DNA, the CDR3 is TGTGCCAGCAGTTCACAGGACGCGCTCTACGAGCAGTACTTC. Protein sequence: CASSSQDALYEQYF.

The chain carries TRBV27 and TRBJ2-7; TRBD2 is a possible D gene (5 bases). CDR1 MNHEY and CDR2 SMNVEV come from the germline V gene (reference sequence). CDR3 length equals 13 residues. Trimming pared 2 bases from V and 4 bases from J, leaving 9 bases between. CDR3 in amino acids: CASSLRGFYEQYF. In nucleotides, the CDR3 is TGTGCCAGCAGTTTAAGAGGGTTTTACGAGCAGTACTTC.

V is TRBV5-1 and J is TRBJ2-1, with a tentative D call TRBD2 (6 bases). V dropped 3 bases and J dropped 1 base, with 8 bases sitting between them. The CDR3 contains 14 residues. Germline CDR1 reads SGHRS; CDR2 reads YFSETQ. The CDR3 region is CASSSGTSYNEQFF. The CDR3 DNA reads TGCGCCAGCAGCTCCGGGACTTCCTACAATGAGCAGTTCTTC.

The chain is built from TRBV24-1 and TRBJ2-1; TRBD1 might be the D (8 bases). V was clipped by 3 bases and J by 5 bases, with 16 bases between them. The CDR3 consists of 16 residues. Germline V gene lookup returns CDR1 KGHDR and CDR2 SFDVKD. CDR3 bases: TGTGCCACCAGTGATCCCGGACAGGGAGGGGACAATGAGCAGTTCTTC. This translates into CATSDPGQGGDNEQFF.

In this sample, this clone turned up once. This rearrangement joins TRBV11-2 to TRBJ2-1, with 11 bases lining up with TRBD2. V was clipped by 7 bases and J by 8 bases; unmatched bases: 16. Germline assignment: CDR1 SGHAT and CDR2 FQNNGV. The CDR3 consists of 17 residues. Written as DNA, the CDR3 is TGTGCCAGCAACGCGCCGCTTAGCGGGAGGGCCGGCGATGAGCAGTTCTTC. Protein product: CASNAPLSGRAGDEQFF.

The rearrangement links TRBV18 to TRBJ2-3, with 8 bases that match TRBD1. Germline values: CDR1 KGHSH, CDR2 LQKENI. CDR3 size: 14 residues. V was clipped by 4 bases and J by 1 base; unmatched bases: 1. This CDR3 reads CASSLTGGTDTQYF. The CDR3 bases are TGTGCCAGCTCACTGACAGGGGGCACAGATACGCAGTATTTT.

DNA for the CDR3: TGTGCCAGCAGCGTTGGAGGGCCCTACGAGCAGTACTTC. This sequence encodes CASSVGGPYEQYF. The V gene is TRBV9, the J gene TRBJ2-7; tentatively, D is TRBD2 (6 bases). The germline gives CDR1 SGDLS, CDR2 YYNGEE. Trimming removed 2 bases at V and 2 bases at J, with 8 bases between. The CDR3 loop spans 13 amino acids. Together with reference TRBV9 and TRBJ2-7, the CDR3 gives the full variable domain: DSGVTQTPKHLITATGQRVTLRCSPRSGDLSVYWYQQSLDQGLQFLIQYYNGEERAKGNILERFSAQQFPDLHSELNLSSLELGDSALYFCASSVGGPYEQYFGPGTRLTVT.

The chain is built from TRBV6-2 or TRBV6-3 and TRBJ2-5, with TRBD2 as a possible D gene (7 bases). CDR1 MNHEY and CDR2 SVGEGT come from the germline V gene. There are 17 residues in the CDR3. V gave up 3 bases and J gave up 4 bases, with 21 bases separating them. The CDR3: CASSYRVGGAGGETQYF. The DNA for the CDR3 is TGTGCCAGCAGTTATAGGGTAGGGGGGGCCGGTGGAGAGACCCAGTACTTC.

The chain links TRBV11-2 to TRBJ2-7, with D perhaps assigned TRBD1 or TRBD2 (6 bases each). This CDR3 is 15 amino acids long. The V gene lost 5 bases and the J gene lost 0 bases, with 14 bases spanning the gap. In germline, CDR1 is SGHAT, CDR2 FQNNGV. DNA for the CDR3: TGTGCCAGCAGCAAGGGGGACTCCAGCTCCTACGAGCAGTACTTC. Amino acids: CASSKGDSSSYEQYF.

This chain links TRBV30 with TRBJ1-1, with D possibly matching TRBD1 (5 bases). Trimming left V 5 bases short and J 1 base short, with 11 bases between. From germline, CDR1 is GTSNPN and CDR2 SVGIG (reference sequence). This CDR3 region has 13 residues. Here the CDR3 reads CAWAGTANTEAFF. Here the CDR3 DNA reads TGTGCCTGGGCCGGGACGGCGAACACTGAAGCTTTCTTT.